This T cell receptor beta chain was captured by sequencing in a study of CD8+CD57+ T cells in acquired aplastic anemia. In the study overall: Sorted CD4+ and CD8+ cells yielded DNA averaging about 3.2 ug.

For CDR3 and TCR beta VDJ profiling, genomic DNA was the template used. TCRdb recomputed calls from the reads with MiXCR, one row per CDR3 protein. The data hold 75,000 to 80,000 distinct CDR3 sequences, with about 70% observed a single time. CD8+CD57+ cell expansion had been shown by flow cytometry in patients chosen for sequencing. CDR3 length equals 14 residues. Germline CDR1 reads SGHTA; CDR2 reads FQGNSA. J gave up 3 bases and V 4 bases, and 5 bases lay outside the gene matches. Study-level results: The same twenty-nine CD8+ CDR3 sequences occurred in patients and in controls.

To note about this clonotype: The antigen is unknown.

The sequence derives from a human donor with aplastic anemia. Sequencing was done on a sample of sorted CD4+, CD8+, or CD8+CD57+ T cells (not recorded which) from PBMCs. The chain joins TRBV7-2 to TRBJ2-5; the match to TRBD1 covers 7 bases. DNA of the CDR3: TGTGCCAGCAGCTCAACAGGGGAAAAAGAGACCCAGTACTTC. Its translation is CASSSTGEKETQYF.